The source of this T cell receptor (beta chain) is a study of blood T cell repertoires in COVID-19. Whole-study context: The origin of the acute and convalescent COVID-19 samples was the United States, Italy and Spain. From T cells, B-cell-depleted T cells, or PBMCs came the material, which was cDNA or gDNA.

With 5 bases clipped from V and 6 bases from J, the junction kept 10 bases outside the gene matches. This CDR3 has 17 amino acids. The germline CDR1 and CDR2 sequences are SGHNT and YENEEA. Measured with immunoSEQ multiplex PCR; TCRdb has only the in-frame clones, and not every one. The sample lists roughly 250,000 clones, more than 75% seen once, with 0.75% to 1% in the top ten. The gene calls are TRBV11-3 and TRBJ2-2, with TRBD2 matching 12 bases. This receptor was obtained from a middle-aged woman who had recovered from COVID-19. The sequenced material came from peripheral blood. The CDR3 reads CASSPLTSGRRAGELFF. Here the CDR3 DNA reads TGTGCCAGCAGCCCCCTCACTAGCGGGAGGAGGGCCGGGGAGCTGTTTTTT. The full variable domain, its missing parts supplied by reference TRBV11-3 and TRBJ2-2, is EAGVVQSPRYKIIEKKQPVAFWCNPISGHNTLYWYLQNLGQGPELLIRYENEEAVDDSQLPKDRFSAERLKGVDSTLKIQPAELGDSAVYLCASSPLTSGRRAGELFFGEGSRLTVL.